This T cell receptor beta chain was found in a study of blood T cell repertoires in COVID-19. This clone was picked up one time. Repertoires were generated with immunoSEQ multiplex PCR, while TCRdb's copy carries only in-frame clones and drops some. This table holds 140,000 or so clones, roughly 80% found once. The CDR3 spans 15 residues. The J segment lost 7 bases and the V segment lost 3 bases, leaving 9 bases of the junction unmatched. Germline V lookup: CDR1 SGHVS, CDR2 FQNEAQ. People in the exposed group encountered a COVID-19 case within 2 weeks before entering the study. The J gene is TRBJ1-2, the V gene TRBV7-8, with TRBD1 identical over 9 bases. Sequencing was done on a sample of PBMCs or T cells enriched from blood (not recorded which). This clonotype originated in a woman between 18 and 29 years old who had been exposed to COVID-19. Written as DNA, the CDR3 is TGTGCCAGCAGCTTGGATCTAACAGGGGGCCGTGGCTACACCTTC. Translation gives CASSLDLTGGRGYTF.